The present T cell receptor (beta chain) was sequenced within a study of human T cells and chemical hapten exposure. Study-wide results and limits: Counts of expanded TCRs (at PT1) showed a positive correlation with patch test score.

TCRdb re-derived calls from the RACE reads in MiXCR, one entry per CDR3 protein. This sample has fewer than 65,000 distinct CDR3 sequences; 9.4% occur once, and the top ten carry roughly 13%. This sample's time point: pre-sensitization, week 0. The sample's treatment: therapeutic diphenylcyclopropenone sensitization with weekly scalp DPC. The CDR3 has 17 amino acids. Germline lookup yields CDR1 MDHEN and CDR2 SYDVKM. The V and J ends lost 3 bases and 0 bases, in that order; junction bases with no gene match: 7. This clonotype was observed a handful of times. Its antigen is undetermined. Sequenced material: whole blood, taken in connection with sensitization to the hapten diphenylcyclopropenone (DPC). The genes are TRBV28 and TRBJ2-1; 8 nucleotides match TRBD2. The TCR originated in a woman aged 40 to 50 with alopecia areata. Some clones in this sample may be carry-over from other donors' samples. The chain's CDR3 is CASSFLASGFSYNEQFF. The CDR3 DNA reads as TGTGCCAGCAGTTTCCTGGCTAGCGGGTTCTCCTACAATGAGCAGTTCTTC.